One T cell receptor (beta chain) is described in this entry. What it binds is unknown. The sample carries other DNA sequences with the same CDR3. The sample belongs to a study of cytomegalovirus exposure and HLA in healthy donors. Study at large: Among fewer than 500 genotyped donors, around 80% fell in the Caucasian-associated ancestry cluster.

Study conclusions and caveats: The authors listed 164 TCR beta chains as cytomegalovirus-associated. In a later analysis, a missense DCLRE1C variant was linked to TCR beta V- and J-gene trimming. Specificity of a few CMV-associated chains for CMV antigens was verified in vitro.

The PCR had 60 Vbeta and 13 Jbeta primers. TCRdb's copy holds only in-frame clones and misses some; the assay was immunoSEQ multiplex PCR. The data show about 210,000 clones, roughly 73% seen once. The germline V gene has CDR1 MNHNS and CDR2 SASEGT. The V gene lost 4 bases and the J gene lost 5 bases, with 14 bases spanning the gap. This CDR3 comprises 15 residues. The V call is TRBV6-1, the J call TRBJ1-4, with D perhaps matching TRBD1 (6 bases). Sequencing input: PBMCs. This TCR came from a boy between 5 and 17 years old in good health and CMV-seronegative. The CDR3 coding sequence is TGTGCCAGCAGTGGAAGACAGGAGATGAATGAAAAACTGTTTTTT. It codes for CASSGRQEMNEKLFF.